This is a list of T cell receptor beta chains from one sample in a study of T cells of healthy individuals. TCRdb itself ran the 5' RACE reads through MiXCR, one entry per CDR3 protein. This table has about 100,000 distinct CDR3 sequences, 17% appearing once. Receptors were obtained from a human donor in good health. Both conserved end residues are part of each CDR3.

TRBV4-2	TRBJ2-5	CASSLEGLGTQYF
TRBV12-3/TRBV12-4	TRBJ2-4	CASSFTGTSDIQYF
TRBV20-1	TRBJ1-2	CSAGSDYGYTF
TRBV5-1	TRBJ2-7	CASSPEVGRRGEQYF
TRBV10-3	TRBJ2-1	CAISEKGAAYNEQFF
TRBV20-1	TRBJ1-1	CSARQGNTEAFF
TRBV9	TRBJ2-1	CASSVGAEYNEQFF
TRBV5-5	TRBJ2-7	CASSLEGQGSYEQYF
TRBV24-1	TRBJ2-3	CATKQGREPTDTQYF
TRBV28	TRBJ1-5	CASSPLTGRANQPQHF
TRBV20-1	TRBJ1-4	CSARRSTNEKLFF
TRBV20-1	TRBJ1-5	CSALYRANQPQHF
TRBV20-1	TRBJ2-1	CSASTLRDRVGEQFF
TRBV15	TRBJ2-4	CATSRGGAAKNIQYF
TRBV6-1	TRBJ2-3	CASGARTDTQYF
TRBV7-9	TRBJ1-6	CASSDRDRHYNSPLHF
TRBV4-1	TRBJ2-6	CASLGGGSTSGANVLTF
TRBV20-1	TRBJ2-1	CSASEGWEGYNEQFF
TRBV10-3	TRBJ1-1	CAISGREGVNTEAFF
TRBV11-2	TRBJ2-3	CASSLASRADTQYF
TRBV10-3	TRBJ1-1	CAINPGQGGTEAFF
TRBV20-1	TRBJ1-2	CSAYRDTYSYGYTF
TRBV11-1	TRBJ2-3	CASSPVGVAQYF
TRBV11-2	TRBJ1-1	CASSSNMDRAEAFF
TRBV20-1	TRBJ2-5	CTGTSGKETQYF
TRBV27	TRBJ1-2	CASRETGYPNGYTF
TRBV20-1	TRBJ1-1	CSARAITEAFF
TRBV7-2	TRBJ1-1	CASSFHRVNTEAFF
TRBV7-2	TRBJ2-1	CASSSTWGGPTPYNEQFF
TRBV28	TRBJ2-4	CASSGGVAKNIQYF
TRBV6-6	TRBJ1-2	CASSYWHRDDYLSKDGYTF
TRBV7-3	TRBJ2-5	CASSLMPQETQYF
TRBV20-1	TRBJ1-2	CSAPWRGANYGYTF
TRBV5-1	TRBJ2-7	CASSLEGLADYEQYF
TRBV10-2	TRBJ2-3	CASRGLAAFDTQYF
TRBV6-2/TRBV6-3	TRBJ2-7	CASSYSGAGADEQYF
TRBV9	TRBJ2-7	CASSVGDGYEQYF
TRBV28	TRBJ1-1	CASSLLPGTAENTEAFF
TRBV12-3/TRBV12-4	TRBJ2-5	CASSLSGGGIETQYF
TRBV20-1	TRBJ2-1	CSARDLRASGPYNEQFF
TRBV4-1	TRBJ1-2	CASSQDEARGVNGYTF
TRBV28	TRBJ1-4	CASREVGRTFTTNEKLFF
TRBV4-1	TRBJ2-1	CASSQGLAGLRFYNEQFF
TRBV3-1	TRBJ1-5	CASSQGIPGGQQPQHF
TRBV10-3	TRBJ1-1	CAIGKGVDTEAFF